The 21 T cell receptor beta chains reported below all come from one sample, sequenced in a study of T cell repertoires in cytomegalovirus infection. No antigen is known for these receptors. A single record per CDR3 protein comes from TCRdb applying MiXCR to the reads. The sample lists 110,000 or so distinct CDR3 sequences; about 30% were seen once. This material consisted of CD8+ T cells from cultured PBMCs, taken from culture after CMV antigen stimulation. These receptors all stem from a human donor in good health (CMV status not recorded). Some clones in this sample may be carry-over from other donors' samples.

This clonotype was recorded many times. The V call is TRBV19, the J call TRBJ1-1, with 7 bases fitting TRBD1. This CDR3 has 15 residues. After removal of 1 base from V and 5 bases from J, the junction contained 7 bases not matched to a gene. Per germline, CDR1 LNHDA and CDR2 SQIVND (reference sequence). CDR3 nucleotide sequence: TGTGCCAGTAGTATAGGTCTAGGGGGCAATACTGAAGCTTTCTTT. Translation gives CASSIGLGGNTEAFF.

The rearrangement links TRBV7-9 to TRBJ2-1; 11 nucleotides agree with TRBD1. CDR1 is SEHNR and CDR2 is FQNEAQ in the germline V gene (reference sequence). V shed 6 bases, J shed 7 bases, and the junction held 2 bases outside the gene matches. This CDR3 has 13 residues. CDR3 sequence reads: CASRGQGVNEQFF. The CDR3 region has the DNA TGTGCCAGCAGGGGACAGGGGGTGAATGAGCAGTTCTTC. Looking up the rest from reference TRBV7-9 and TRBJ2-1 gives the full variable domain: DTGVSQNPRHKITKRGQNVTFRCDPISEHNRLYWYRQTLGQGPEFLTYFQNEAQLEKSRLLSDRFSAERPKGSFSTLEIQRTEQGDSAMYLCASRGQGVNEQFFGPGTRLTVL.

The chain employs TRBV27 and TRBJ1-5, with TRBD1 matching over 9 bases. This CDR3 has 15 residues. Unmatched junction bases numbered 6, after V lost 6 bases and J lost 3 bases. Germline V gene sequence: CDR1 MNHEY, CDR2 SMNVEV (reference sequence). The CDR3 DNA reads TGTGCCAGCAGCGACGACAGGGGGTCCAATCAGCCCCAGCATTTT. Translation gives CASSDDRGSNQPQHF.

The genes are TRBV6-5 and TRBJ1-1, with 9 bases that match TRBD1. The CDR3 runs to 16 residues. Unmatched junction bases numbered 5, after V lost 2 bases and J lost 1 base. Germline-derived CDR1 and CDR2 are MNHEY and SVGAGI. In DNA form, the CDR3 reads TGTGCCAGCAGTTACCCCCCGGGACAGGGGAACACTGAAGCTTTCTTT. Protein sequence: CASSYPPGQGNTEAFF.

The table lists this clonotype with a few counts. The CDR3 reads CASSPGQAAYEQYF. DNA of the CDR3: TGTGCCAGCAGCCCGGGACAGGCTGCCTACGAGCAGTACTTC. V is TRBV27 and J is TRBJ2-7, with 8 bases that match TRBD1. Per the germline V gene, CDR1 is MNHEY and CDR2 is SMNVEV (reference sequence). Trimming cost V 6 bases and J 2 bases; bases outside gene matches: 6. This CDR3 region has 14 residues.

In this sample, this clonotype turned up a few times. The J gene is TRBJ2-7, the V gene TRBV2; 7 positions match TRBD2. The CDR3 contains 14 residues. J was trimmed by 4 bases and V by 7 bases; bases with no gene match: 10. Germline V CDR1 and CDR2: SNHLY, FYNNEI. This chain's CDR3 is CASKREGASYEQYF. The DNA for the CDR3 is TGTGCCAGCAAAAGGGAGGGAGCCTCTTACGAGCAGTACTTC. The full variable domain, rest sourced from reference TRBV2 and TRBJ2-7, is EPEVTQTPSHQVTQMGQEVILRCVPISNHLYFYWYRQILGQKVEFLVSFYNNEISEKSEIFDDQFSVERPDGSNFTLKIRSTKLEDSAMYFCASKREGASYEQYFGPGTRLTVT.

The CDR3 coding sequence is TGTGCCAGCTCACCACCGATGACAGGCGAGCAGTACTTC. This sequence encodes CASSPPMTGEQYF. The chain carries TRBV18 and TRBJ2-7, with D possibly being TRBD1 (6 bases). The V end lost 0 bases, the J end lost 6 bases, and 9 bases lay between the germline ends. Germline V lookup: CDR1 KGHSH, CDR2 LQKENI. The CDR3 runs 13 residues.

V usage is TRBV4-1 and J usage is TRBJ2-5; D could derive from TRBD1 or TRBD2 (6 bases each). The CDR3 extends over 14 amino acids. Per the germline V gene, CDR1 is MGHRA and CDR2 is YSYEKL. Trimming left V 0 bases short and J 5 bases short, with 10 bases between. As DNA, the CDR3 is TGCGCCAGCAGCCAAGAAGGGGGGTGGGAGACCCAGTACTTC. The encoded protein is CASSQEGGWETQYF.

The chain carries TRBV27 and TRBJ2-1; no reliable D call. V was shortened by 0 bases and J by 1 base, with 10 bases between the two germline ends. CDR1 and CDR2 from the germline V gene are MNHEY and SMNVEV (reference sequence). The CDR3 has 16 amino acids. DNA of the CDR3: TGTGCCAGCAGTTTATCGAATACGGGTTCCTACAATGAGCAGTTCTTC. It encodes CASSLSNTGSYNEQFF.

In its sample, this clonotype was seen a few times. CDR3 in amino acids: CSVGGQGPDTEAFF. DNA for the CDR3: TGCAGCGTTGGCGGACAGGGCCCTGACACTGAAGCTTTCTTT. V gene TRBV29-1 combines with J gene TRBJ1-1, with 8 bases identical to TRBD1. The CDR3 loop spans 14 amino acids. V lost 4 bases to trimming and J lost 3 bases; unmatched junction nucleotides: 7. Germline values: CDR1 SQVTM, CDR2 ANQGSEA.

This clonotype was seen ten or more times. The chain is built from TRBV7-2 and TRBJ2-3; D possibly matches TRBD1 or TRBD2 (6 bases each). Germline-derived CDR1 and CDR2 are SGHTA and FQGNSA. The CDR3 loop spans 15 amino acids. The ends were cut back, 0 bases at V and 6 bases at J, with 13 bases in the middle. The CDR3 sequence is CASSLAGGSMDTQYF. The CDR3 DNA reads TGTGCCAGCAGCTTAGCGGGGGGCTCCATGGATACGCAGTATTTT.

CDR3 nucleotides: TGTGCCAGCAGTGGAGAATACACCGGGGAGCTGTTTTTT. Its translation: CASSGEYTGELFF. The chain has TRBV28 and TRBJ2-2; unclear D gene. Germline V gives CDR1 MDHEN, CDR2 SYDVKM. This CDR3 is 13 amino acids long. The V end lost 5 bases, the J end lost 3 bases, and 7 bases lay between the germline ends.

This chain joins TRBV25-1 and TRBJ2-3; no firm D call. Germline CDR1 reads MGHDK; CDR2 reads SYGVNS. The CDR3 has 14 residues. Trimming left V 2 bases short and J 2 bases short, with 8 bases between. The CDR3 region is CASSEGSSTDTQYF. The CDR3 region has the DNA TGTGCCAGCAGTGAAGGCAGTTCCACAGATACGCAGTATTTT.

This clonotype was counted at least ten times. The chain carries TRBV7-9 and TRBJ2-7; D is possibly TRBD2 (6 bases). Trimming removed 4 bases from V and 4 bases from J, with 29 bases in between. The CDR3 runs 19 residues. The germline V gene encodes CDR1 SEHNR and CDR2 FQNEAQ (reference sequence). This CDR3 reads CASSSTVLAAGKRPYEQYF. The DNA for the CDR3 is TGTGCCAGCAGCTCAACCGTTTTAGCGGCTGGGAAAAGGCCATACGAGCAGTACTTC.

This rearrangement joins TRBV2 to TRBJ1-5; D gene uncertain. The CDR3 totals 15 residues. Per the germline V gene, CDR1 is SNHLY and CDR2 is FYNNEI. The V end was cut by 2 bases, the J end by 3 bases, with 11 bases between. CDR3 amino acids: CASSESEGFNQPQHF. The CDR3 DNA reads TGTGCCAGCAGTGAATCCGAGGGCTTCAATCAGCCCCAGCATTTT. The full variable domain, rest sourced from reference TRBV2 and TRBJ1-5, is EPEVTQTPSHQVTQMGQEVILRCVPISNHLYFYWYRQILGQKVEFLVSFYNNEISEKSEIFDDQFSVERPDGSNFTLKIRSTKLEDSAMYFCASSESEGFNQPQHFGDGTRLSIL.

The gene calls are TRBV28 and TRBJ1-5; 7 nucleotides match TRBD1. The CDR3 has 14 residues. J lost 5 bases, V lost 3 bases, and 4 bases had no gene match. Per the germline V gene, CDR1 is MDHEN and CDR2 is SYDVKM. The CDR3 is CASSFQGEYQPQHF. The CDR3 DNA follows: TGTGCCAGCAGTTTCCAGGGGGAGTATCAGCCCCAGCATTTT.

The DNA for the CDR3 is TGTGCCAGCAGCCCAGACAGGGCGGAGACCCAGTACTTC. Translating it yields CASSPDRAETQYF. This chain uses TRBV6-5 with TRBJ2-5; TRBD1 aligns across 7 bases. This CDR3 comprises 13 residues. CDR1 is MNHEY and CDR2 is SVGAGI in the germline V gene. V dropped 6 bases and J dropped 5; count of bases not matched to a gene: 6.

This clonotype was seen a few times. The CDR3 protein is CASSPERAGVSYNEQFF. The CDR3 bases are TGTGCCAGCAGCCCCGAACGGGCGGGGGTTTCCTACAATGAGCAGTTCTTC. The gene calls are TRBV4-2 and TRBJ2-1, with TRBD2 identical over 7 bases. This CDR3 is 17 amino acids long. Germline values: CDR1 LGHNA, CDR2 YNFKEQ. Trimming took 4 bases from V and 1 from J; bases not matched to a gene: 10.

The V gene is TRBV2, the J gene TRBJ2-7; D possibly uses TRBD1 or TRBD2 (5 bases each). The CDR3 runs to 13 residues. V was clipped by 7 bases and J by 3 bases, with 13 bases between them. The germline CDR1 and CDR2 sequences are SNHLY and FYNNEI. Written as DNA, the CDR3 is TGTGCCAGCACCGGGACCCAACACTACGAGCAGTACTTC. Translating it yields CASTGTQHYEQYF.

This chain links TRBV9 with TRBJ2-2; D might be TRBD2 (5 bases). Per the germline V gene, CDR1 is SGDLS and CDR2 is YYNGEE. The CDR3 is 17 residues long. The V end lost 3 bases, the J end lost 5 bases, and 20 bases lay between the germline ends. Here the CDR3 DNA reads TGTGCCAGCAGCGCGCTAGAGGGTTGGGGAAGGACCGGGGAGCTGTTTTTT. As protein: CASSALEGWGRTGELFF.

The chain links TRBV2 to TRBJ1-5, with 7 bases aligning to TRBD1. The V gene's germline CDR1 is SNHLY and CDR2 FYNNEI. This CDR3 is 14 amino acids long. After removal of 5 bases from V and 4 bases from J, the junction contained 5 bases not matched to a gene. CDR3 in DNA: TGTGCCAGCAGTTACAGGGGTTGGAATCAGCCCCAGCATTTT. Protein: CASSYRGWNQPQHF.